The next 17 T cell receptor beta chains were all read from a single sample in a study of blood T cell repertoires in COVID-19. Assay used: immunoSEQ multiplex PCR; TCRdb lists only in-frame clones, some missing. Among 90,000 to 100,000 clones listed, about 80% were seen once. Sequenced sample: peripheral blood. Source of these receptors: a man in his 70s with acute or convalescent COVID-19.

The chain uses TRBV7-2 and TRBJ1-5; D gene ambiguous. Germline V CDR1 and CDR2: SGHTA, FQGNSA. The CDR3 spans 15 residues. Trimming removed 0 bases from V and 4 bases from J, with 10 bases in between. The CDR3 sequence is CASSLAAAGNQPQHF. CDR3 bases: TGTGCCAGCAGCTTAGCTGCTGCGGGAAATCAGCCCCAGCATTTT. The complete variable domain, with remaining parts taken from reference TRBV7-2 and TRBJ1-5, reads GAGVSQSPSNKVTEKGKDVELRCDPISGHTALYWYRQSLGQGLEFLIYFQGNSAPDKSGLPSDRFSAERTGGSVSTLTIQRTQQEDSAVYLCASSLAAAGNQPQHFGDGTRLSIL.

The chain recombines TRBV6-1 with TRBJ1-6, with D tentatively TRBD1 (5 bases). The CDR3 length is 14 residues. The ends were cut back, 2 bases at V and 6 bases at J, with 8 bases in the middle. In germline, CDR1 is MNHNS, CDR2 SASEGT. The DNA for the CDR3 is TGTGCCAGCAGTGAAAGGGGCAGTAATTCACCCCTCCACTTT. Translated, it gives CASSERGSNSPLHF.

There are a few counts of this clone. The chain uses TRBV6-5 and TRBJ1-6; D possibly corresponds to TRBD1 (6 bases). Germline V gives CDR1 MNHEY, CDR2 SVGAGI. This CDR3 contains 15 residues. V lost 5 bases and J lost 7, with 15 bases in between. The CDR3 here is CASSQKTGLNSPLHF. The CDR3 DNA reads TGTGCCAGCAGTCAGAAAACAGGGCTAAATTCACCCCTCCACTTT.

V gene TRBV11-2 combines with J gene TRBJ2-1; TRBD2 matches at 7 bases. This CDR3 comprises 15 residues. The germline CDR1 and CDR2 sequences are SGHAT and FQNNGV. The trim removed 6 bases at V and 3 bases at J, leaving 8 bases unmatched. CDR3 DNA: TGTGCCAGCAGACCCAGCGGGAACTACTACAATGAGCAGTTCTTC. Translation gives CASRPSGNYYNEQFF.

The rearrangement uses TRBV3-1 (or the pseudogene TRBV3-2) and TRBJ2-7, with D possibly matching TRBD2 (6 bases). The CDR3 length is 14 residues. Germline CDR1 is LGHDT and CDR2 is YNNKEL (reference sequence). Trimming shortened V by 4 bases and J by 6 bases, and 16 bases separated the two germline ends. CDR3 coding DNA: TGTGCCAGCAGCCCTCCGGGACTTTCTGGCGAGCAGTACTTC. Translation: CASSPPGLSGEQYF.

The chain combines TRBV30 with TRBJ1-4; D is uncertain. Germline CDR1 reads GTSNPN; CDR2 reads SVGIG (reference sequence). Trimming removed 2 bases at V and 8 bases at J, with 15 bases between. This CDR3 has 14 amino acids. The CDR3 nucleotides are TGTGCCTGGAGTACCCCGCGGGTAAAGGAAAAACTGTTTTTT. It yields the protein CAWSTPRVKEKLFF.

The gene calls are TRBV5-1 and TRBJ2-7, with 14 bases matching TRBD2. Unmatched junction bases numbered 4, after V lost 2 bases and J lost 0 bases. Germline V gene data show CDR1 as SGHRS and CDR2 as YFSETQ. The CDR3 extends over 17 amino acids. CDR3 in DNA: TGCGCCAGCAGCTTTGGGACTAGCGGGGGAAGCTCCTACGAGCAGTACTTC. It encodes CASSFGTSGGSSYEQYF. The variable domain in full, with the rest retrieved from reference TRBV5-1 and TRBJ2-7, is KAGVTQTPRYLIKTRGQQVTLSCSPISGHRSVSWYQQTPGQGLQFLFEYFSETQRNKGNFPGRFSGRQFSNSRSEMNVSTLELGDSALYLCASSFGTSGGSSYEQYFGPGTRLTVT.

The CDR3 here is CASSQIQGHEQFF. In DNA form, the CDR3 reads TGTGCCAGCTCTCAAATACAGGGCCATGAGCAGTTCTTC. The chain recombines TRBV18 with TRBJ2-1; TRBD1 is a possible D gene (6 bases). Trimming stripped 6 bases from V and 8 bases from J, with 14 bases between. The CDR3 loop spans 13 amino acids. The germline V gene has CDR1 KGHSH and CDR2 LQKENI.

This CDR3 reads CASSLGQRPITQYF. The CDR3 region has the DNA TGTGCCAGCAGTTTGGGACAGAGACCGATAACCCAGTACTTC. The J gene is TRBJ2-5, the V gene TRBV6-5, with 7 positions matching TRBD1. There are 14 residues in the CDR3. The J segment lost 8 bases and the V segment lost 4 bases, leaving 10 bases of the junction unmatched. In germline, CDR1 is MNHEY, CDR2 SVGAGI.

The V gene is TRBV5-1, the J gene TRBJ2-5, with 9 bases aligning to TRBD2. V was pared by 0 bases and J by 5 bases, with 2 bases of the junction left unmatched. The CDR3 contains 14 residues. The V gene's germline CDR1 is SGHRS and CDR2 YFSETQ. CDR3 DNA: TGCGCCAGCAGCTTGGATCTAGCGGGGGAGACCCAGTACTTC. It codes for CASSLDLAGETQYF.

CDR3 DNA sequence: TGTGCCTGGAGTGTAAGCCAACTTGAAGCTTTCTTT. Translating it yields CAWSVSQLEAFF. The rearrangement uses TRBV30 and TRBJ1-1; the D is unclear. The CDR3 runs 12 residues. Trimming removed 0 bases at V and 7 bases at J, with 9 bases between. Germline values: CDR1 GTSNPN, CDR2 SVGIG (reference sequence).

A few counts support this clone. The gene calls are TRBV19 and TRBJ1-5; 7 bases agree with TRBD1. J lost 4 bases, V lost 8 bases, and 5 bases had no gene match. Germline V gene sequence: CDR1 LNHDA, CDR2 SQIVND (reference sequence). CDR3 size: 13 residues. The chain's CDR3 is CASGGTANQPQHF. CDR3 coding DNA: TGTGCCAGTGGCGGGACAGCGAATCAGCCCCAGCATTTT.

This CDR3 reads CASSRSWFANTGELFF. In nucleotides, the CDR3 is TGTGCCAGCAGCCGTAGTTGGTTCGCGAACACCGGGGAGCTGTTTTTT. The rearrangement links TRBV14 to TRBJ2-2; no clear D gene. This CDR3 comprises 16 residues. V was trimmed by 4 bases and J by 0 bases, leaving 12 bases between them. Germline V gives CDR1 SGHDN, CDR2 FVKESK.

This clone was found a few times. The chain combines TRBV19 with TRBJ2-1, with TRBD2 matching 12 bases. This CDR3 has 19 residues. Germline CDR1 reads LNHDA; CDR2 reads SQIVND (reference sequence). Germline trimming cut 1 base from V and 0 bases from J; bases unmatched to any gene: 7. CDR3 bases: TGTGCCAGTAGTATAGGAACTAGCGGGAGGACGAGCTCCTACAATGAGCAGTTCTTC. Protein: CASSIGTSGRTSSYNEQFF.

The chain employs TRBV28 and TRBJ2-7; the D gene is possibly TRBD2 (6 bases). CDR3 length: 11 residues. V was trimmed by 11 bases and J by 4 bases, leaving 12 bases between them. The V gene's germline CDR1 is MDHEN and CDR2 SYDVKM. Here the CDR3 DNA reads TGTGCCGTCCGGGGGTTATACGAGCAGTACTTC. Residues: CAVRGLYEQYF.

V and J are TRBV5-6 and TRBJ2-1; the match to TRBD2 covers 10 bases. CDR1 and CDR2 (germline): SGHDT, YYEEEE. The CDR3 totals 15 residues. Unmatched junction bases numbered 12, after V lost 4 bases and J lost 11 bases. The CDR3 sequence is CASSPPGLALGQQFF. CDR3 in DNA: TGTGCCAGCAGCCCACCGGGACTAGCGCTTGGGCAGCAGTTCTTC.

The J gene is TRBJ1-5, the V gene TRBV7-9, with TRBD1 as a possible D gene (6 bases). Germline lookup yields CDR1 SEHNR and CDR2 FQNEAQ (reference sequence). V lost 5 bases to trimming and J lost 5 bases, with 13 bases between them. CDR3 length: 14 amino acids. The CDR3 DNA reads as TGTGCCAGCAGCCCCGGGGGGGGGCATCAGCCCCAGCATTTT. It specifies CASSPGGGHQPQHF.